This T cell receptor (beta chain) originates from a study of T cell changes during pregnancy in multiple sclerosis. Using immunoSEQ multiplex PCR, the repertoire was profiled, and TCRdb retains in-frame clones only, with some absent. The table records 70,000 to 80,000 clones, roughly 94% of them present only once. The sequences come from peripheral blood, collected in the third trimester of pregnancy. The clonotype was recovered from a female donor with multiple sclerosis, enrolled in a pregnancy study.

This CDR3 is CSVSAGRGANVLTF. CDR3 in DNA: TGCAGCGTATCCGCCGGGAGGGGGGCCAACGTCCTGACTTTC. The V gene is TRBV29-1, the J gene TRBJ2-6, with 7 positions matching TRBD2. Germline CDR1 reads SQVTM; CDR2 reads ANQGSEA. V trimming: 6 bases; J trimming: 4 bases; junction bases outside the gene matches: 6. The CDR3 length is 14 residues.